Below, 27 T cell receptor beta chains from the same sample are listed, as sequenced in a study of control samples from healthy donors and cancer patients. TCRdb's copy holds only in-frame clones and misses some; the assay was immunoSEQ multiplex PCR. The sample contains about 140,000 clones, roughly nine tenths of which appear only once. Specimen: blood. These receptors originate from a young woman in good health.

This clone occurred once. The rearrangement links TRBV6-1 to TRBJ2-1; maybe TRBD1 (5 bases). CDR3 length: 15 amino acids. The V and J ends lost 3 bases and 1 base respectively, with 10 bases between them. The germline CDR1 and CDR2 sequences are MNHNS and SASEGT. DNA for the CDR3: TGTGCCAGCAGTGAGCTCCCAGGGTCCTACAATGAGCAGTTCTTC. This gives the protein CASSELPGSYNEQFF.

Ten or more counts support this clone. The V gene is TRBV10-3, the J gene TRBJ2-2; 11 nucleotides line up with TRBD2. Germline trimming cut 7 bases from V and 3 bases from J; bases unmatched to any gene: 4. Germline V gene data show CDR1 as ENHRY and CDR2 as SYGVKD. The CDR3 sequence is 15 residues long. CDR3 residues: CAINLGLADTGELFF. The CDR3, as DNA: TGTGCCATCAACTTGGGACTAGCGGACACCGGGGAGCTGTTTTTT.

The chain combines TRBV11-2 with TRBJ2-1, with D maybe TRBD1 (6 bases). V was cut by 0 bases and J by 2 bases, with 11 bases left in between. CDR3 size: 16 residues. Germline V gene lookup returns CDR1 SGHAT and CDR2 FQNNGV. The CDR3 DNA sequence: TGTGCCAGCAGCTTAGATAGGACAGCCACCTACAATGAGCAGTTCTTC. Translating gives CASSLDRTATYNEQFF.

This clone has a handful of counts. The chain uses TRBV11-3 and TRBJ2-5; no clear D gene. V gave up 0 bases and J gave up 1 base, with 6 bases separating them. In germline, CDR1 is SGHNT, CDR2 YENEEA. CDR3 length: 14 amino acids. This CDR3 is CASSLDGGQETQYF. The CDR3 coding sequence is TGTGCCAGCAGCTTAGACGGCGGCCAAGAGACCCAGTACTTC.

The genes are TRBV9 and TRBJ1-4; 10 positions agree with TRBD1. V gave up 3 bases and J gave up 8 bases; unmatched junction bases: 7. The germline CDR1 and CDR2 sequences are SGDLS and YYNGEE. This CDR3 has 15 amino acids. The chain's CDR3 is CASSEIQGQGEKLFF. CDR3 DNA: TGTGCCAGCAGCGAGATCCAGGGACAGGGGGAAAAACTGTTTTTT.

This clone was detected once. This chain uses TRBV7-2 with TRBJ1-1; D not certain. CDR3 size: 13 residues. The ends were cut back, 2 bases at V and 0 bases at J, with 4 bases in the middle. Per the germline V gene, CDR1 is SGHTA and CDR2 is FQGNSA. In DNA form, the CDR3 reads TGTGCCAGCAGCTTACCCCTGAACACTGAAGCTTTCTTT. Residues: CASSLPLNTEAFF.

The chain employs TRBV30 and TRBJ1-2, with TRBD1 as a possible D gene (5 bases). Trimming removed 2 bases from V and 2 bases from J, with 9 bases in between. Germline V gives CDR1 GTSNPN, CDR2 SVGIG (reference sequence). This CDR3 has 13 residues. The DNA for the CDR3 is TGTGCCTGGAGTCGACAGCTAAACTATGGCTACACCTTC. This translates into CAWSRQLNYGYTF.

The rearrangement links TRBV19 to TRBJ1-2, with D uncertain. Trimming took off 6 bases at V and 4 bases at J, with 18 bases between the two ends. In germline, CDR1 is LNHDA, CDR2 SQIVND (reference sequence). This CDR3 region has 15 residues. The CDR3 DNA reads TGTGCCAGTAGGGGCCCATCGCCGGAGGCCTATGGCTACACCTTC. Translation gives CASRGPSPEAYGYTF.

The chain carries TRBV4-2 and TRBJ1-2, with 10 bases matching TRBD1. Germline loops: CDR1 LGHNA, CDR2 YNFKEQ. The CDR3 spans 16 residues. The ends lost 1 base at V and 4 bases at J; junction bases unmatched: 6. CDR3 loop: CASSQAQGQGSYGYTF. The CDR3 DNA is TGTGCCAGCAGCCAAGCCCAGGGACAGGGGTCCTATGGCTACACCTTC.

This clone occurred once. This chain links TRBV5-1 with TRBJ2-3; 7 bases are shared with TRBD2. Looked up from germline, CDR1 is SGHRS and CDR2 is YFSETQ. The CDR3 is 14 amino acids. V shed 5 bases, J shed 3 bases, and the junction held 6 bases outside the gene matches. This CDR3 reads CASRRGSGTDTQYF. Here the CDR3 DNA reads TGCGCCAGCAGACGGGGTAGCGGGACAGATACGCAGTATTTT.

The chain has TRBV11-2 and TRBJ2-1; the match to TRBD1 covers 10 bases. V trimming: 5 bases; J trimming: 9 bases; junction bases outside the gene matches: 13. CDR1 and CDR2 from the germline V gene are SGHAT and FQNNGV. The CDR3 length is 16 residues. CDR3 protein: CASSHPGTGASGEQFF. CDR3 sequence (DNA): TGTGCCAGCAGCCATCCCGGGACAGGGGCCTCTGGTGAGCAGTTCTTC.

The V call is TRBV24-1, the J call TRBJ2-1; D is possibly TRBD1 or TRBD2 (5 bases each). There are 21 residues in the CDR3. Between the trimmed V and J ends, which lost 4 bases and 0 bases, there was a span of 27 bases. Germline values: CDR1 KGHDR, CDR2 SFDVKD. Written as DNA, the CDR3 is TGTGCCACCAGTGACCCGGGACGATCACCGCGACAACCCCGCTCCTACAATGAGCAGTTCTTC. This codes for CATSDPGRSPRQPRSYNEQFF.

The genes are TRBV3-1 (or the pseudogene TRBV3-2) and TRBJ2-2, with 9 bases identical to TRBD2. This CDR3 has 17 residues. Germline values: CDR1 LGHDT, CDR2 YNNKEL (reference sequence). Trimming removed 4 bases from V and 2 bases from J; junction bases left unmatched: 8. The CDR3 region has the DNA TGTGCCAGCAGCCGAACGTCTAGCGGGGCCAACACCGGGGAGCTGTTTTTT. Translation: CASSRTSSGANTGELFF.

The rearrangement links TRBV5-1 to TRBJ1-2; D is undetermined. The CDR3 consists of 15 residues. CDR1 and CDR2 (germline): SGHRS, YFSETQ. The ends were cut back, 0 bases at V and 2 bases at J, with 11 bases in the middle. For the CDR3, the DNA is TGCGCCAGCAGCTTGGATCCGGGCGAAAACTATGGCTACACCTTC. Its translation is CASSLDPGENYGYTF.

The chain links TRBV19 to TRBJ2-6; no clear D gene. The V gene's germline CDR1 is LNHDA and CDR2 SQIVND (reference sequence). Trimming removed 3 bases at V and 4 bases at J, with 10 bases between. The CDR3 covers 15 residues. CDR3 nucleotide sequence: TGTGCCAGTAGTATTGAATGGCTCGGGGCCAACGTCCTGACTTTC. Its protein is CASSIEWLGANVLTF.

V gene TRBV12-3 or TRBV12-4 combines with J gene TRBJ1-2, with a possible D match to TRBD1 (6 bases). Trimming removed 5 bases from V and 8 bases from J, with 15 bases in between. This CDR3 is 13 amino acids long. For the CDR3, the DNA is TGTGCCAGCAGTCCCTTGAGGGGGGGCGGCTACACCTTC. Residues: CASSPLRGGGYTF.

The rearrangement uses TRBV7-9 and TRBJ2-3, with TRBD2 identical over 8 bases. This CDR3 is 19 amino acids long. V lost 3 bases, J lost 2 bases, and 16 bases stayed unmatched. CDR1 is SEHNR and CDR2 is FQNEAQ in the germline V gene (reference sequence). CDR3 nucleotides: TGTGCCAGCAGCTTCGGGCGGCTGGGGACTAGAGGGGACACAGATACGCAGTATTTT. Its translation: CASSFGRLGTRGDTDTQYF.

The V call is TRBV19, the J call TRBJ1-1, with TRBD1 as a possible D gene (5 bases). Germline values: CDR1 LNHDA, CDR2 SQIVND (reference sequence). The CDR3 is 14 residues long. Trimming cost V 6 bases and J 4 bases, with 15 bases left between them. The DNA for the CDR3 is TGTGCCAGTAGCCGGGGACTACCTAGCACTGAAGCTTTCTTT. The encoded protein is CASSRGLPSTEAFF.

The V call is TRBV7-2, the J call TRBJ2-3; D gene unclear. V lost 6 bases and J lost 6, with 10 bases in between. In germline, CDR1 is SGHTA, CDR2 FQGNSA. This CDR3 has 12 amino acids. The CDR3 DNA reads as TGTGCCAGCAGACCGGTCGGGGATACGCAGTATTTT. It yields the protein CASRPVGDTQYF.

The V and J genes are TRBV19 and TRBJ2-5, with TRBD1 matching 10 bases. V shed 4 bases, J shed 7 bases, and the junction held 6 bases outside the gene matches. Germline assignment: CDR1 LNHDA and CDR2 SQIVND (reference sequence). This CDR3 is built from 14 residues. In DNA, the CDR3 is TGTGCCAGTAGTACTTCCGGGACAGGGGTGACCCAGTACTTC. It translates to CASSTSGTGVTQYF.

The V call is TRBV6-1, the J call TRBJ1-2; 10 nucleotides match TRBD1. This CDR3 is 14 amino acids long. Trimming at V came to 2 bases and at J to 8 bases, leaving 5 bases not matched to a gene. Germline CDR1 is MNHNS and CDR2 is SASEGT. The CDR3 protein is CASSEQDRGFGYTF. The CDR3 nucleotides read TGTGCCAGCAGTGAACAGGACAGGGGGTTCGGCTACACCTTC.

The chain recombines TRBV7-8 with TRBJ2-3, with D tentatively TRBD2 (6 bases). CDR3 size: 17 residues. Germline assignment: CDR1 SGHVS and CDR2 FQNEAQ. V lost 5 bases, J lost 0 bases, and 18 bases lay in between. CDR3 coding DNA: TGTGCCAGCAGCCGTGGGGCGGGAAGTCCTAGCACAGATACGCAGTATTTT. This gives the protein CASSRGAGSPSTDTQYF.

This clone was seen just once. In DNA form, the CDR3 reads TGCGCCAGCAGCCCCGACAGCAACTATGGCTACACCTTC. Translation: CASSPDSNYGYTF. This sequence joins TRBV5-1 and TRBJ1-2; maybe TRBD1 (5 bases). V was cut by 4 bases and J by 2 bases, with 9 bases left in between. Germline-derived CDR1 and CDR2 are SGHRS and YFSETQ. The CDR3 is 13 amino acids.

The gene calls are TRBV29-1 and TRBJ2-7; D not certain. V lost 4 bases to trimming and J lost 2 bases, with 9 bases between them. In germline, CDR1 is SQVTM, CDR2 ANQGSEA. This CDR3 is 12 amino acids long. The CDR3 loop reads CSVGTHTYEQYF. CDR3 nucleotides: TGCAGCGTTGGAACGCATACCTACGAGCAGTACTTC.

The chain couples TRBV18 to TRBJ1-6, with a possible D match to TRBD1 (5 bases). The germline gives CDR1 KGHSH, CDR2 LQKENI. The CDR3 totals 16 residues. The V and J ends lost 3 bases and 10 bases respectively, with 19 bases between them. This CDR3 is CASSPEGPTNSSPLHF. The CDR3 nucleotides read TGTGCCAGCTCACCGGAGGGACCGACAAACAGCTCACCCCTCCACTTT.

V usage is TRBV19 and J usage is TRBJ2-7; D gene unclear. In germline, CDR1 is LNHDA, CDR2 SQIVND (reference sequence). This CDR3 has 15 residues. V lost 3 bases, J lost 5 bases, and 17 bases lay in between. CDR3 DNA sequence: TGTGCCAGTAGTATCAGGCCCCTCGAGGTCCACGAGCAGTACTTC. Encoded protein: CASSIRPLEVHEQYF.

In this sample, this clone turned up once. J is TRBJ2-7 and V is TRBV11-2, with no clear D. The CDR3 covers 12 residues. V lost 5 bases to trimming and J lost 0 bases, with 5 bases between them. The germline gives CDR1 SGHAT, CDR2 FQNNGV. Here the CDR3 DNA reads TGTGCCAGCAGCCAAAGCTCCTACGAGCAGTACTTC. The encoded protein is CASSQSSYEQYF.